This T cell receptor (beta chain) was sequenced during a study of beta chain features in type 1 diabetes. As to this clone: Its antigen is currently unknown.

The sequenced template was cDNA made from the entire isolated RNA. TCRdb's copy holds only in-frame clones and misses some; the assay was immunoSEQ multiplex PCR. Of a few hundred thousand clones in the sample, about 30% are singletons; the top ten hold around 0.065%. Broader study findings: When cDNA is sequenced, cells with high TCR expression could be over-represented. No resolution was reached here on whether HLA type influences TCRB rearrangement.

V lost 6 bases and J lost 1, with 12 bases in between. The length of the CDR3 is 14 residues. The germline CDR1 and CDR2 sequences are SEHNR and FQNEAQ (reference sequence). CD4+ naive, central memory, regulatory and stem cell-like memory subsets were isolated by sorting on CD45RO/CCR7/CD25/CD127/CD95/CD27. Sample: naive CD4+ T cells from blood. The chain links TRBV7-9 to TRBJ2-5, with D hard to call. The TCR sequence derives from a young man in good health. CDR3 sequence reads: CASSFSGVQETQYF. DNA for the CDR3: TGTGCCAGCAGTTTTTCCGGTGTCCAAGAGACCCAGTACTTC.